Below, one T cell receptor (beta chain) is given with its context. This clone was detected only once. Its antigen is still unknown. No much larger clone exists at a distance of one base, and base qualities are not known. The germline V gene yields SGHRS for CDR1 and YFSETQ for CDR2. The CDR3 numbers 17 residues from cysteine through phenylalanine. The DNA shown is the 51-base CDR3, in frame from base 1. Trimming removed 1 base from V and 3 bases from J, leaving 17 bases between the germline ends. The cohort consisted of 650 to 700 healthy bone marrow donors. At the time of sampling, every cohort member was nominally healthy, though immune exposures that went unrecorded were likely present. The donor tested CMV seronegative, placing the donor among the approximately 360 seronegative members of the cohort. Each donor provided a peripheral blood sample, and peripheral blood mononuclear cells were used for TCR beta sequencing. Genomic DNA was extracted from the blood cell samples with the Qiagen DNeasy Blood Extraction Kit.

This sample was included in a study of cytomegalovirus exposure and HLA in healthy donors listed by TCRdb under 2017. Regarding the study in general: In an earlier analysis of 587 of the donors, about 260 Gb of sequence data and 120 million or so unique TCR beta sequences from about 190 million T cells were reported. The study was designed to test whether signatures of past pathogen exposure could be identified by cataloging public T cell receptors. Donor age, sex, ethnicity and CMV serostatus were collected together with the repertoire data. Genome-wide SNP genotypes for about 55% of the 666 donors were used in a later genetic analysis, which treated that subset as a discovery cohort. Across around 400 genotyped donors of the cohort, an average of roughly 200,000 unique TCR beta nucleotide sequences per donor were sequenced, and about a sixth of those sequences were non-productive. An early release covering roughly 580 HLA-typed donors comprised about 310 gigabases of sequencing data and around 85 million unique TCR sequences. Typing coverage varied by locus: roughly 620-640 donors for A, B, C, DRB1 and DQB1; roughly 520 for DQA1; around 610 for DPA1; 450 to 480 for DPB1. Using immunosequencing, the study profiled T cell repertoires from 666 subjects and related those repertoires to cytomegalovirus serostatus. To decide whether each TCR beta V gene segment behaved as functional or pseudogenic, an earlier analysis of approximately 590 of the donors relied on high-throughput TCR beta sequencing. Among the roughly 400 genotyped donors, approximately 82% belonged to the genetic ancestry cluster associated with self-reported Caucasian donors. Rather than using new phenotypic data, the later analysis identified candidate immune exposures from TCR beta sequences and from how often those sequences occurred across donors. Both class I and class II loci were covered by HLA typing, at four-digit resolution. To predict cytomegalovirus infection status, the study brought together high-throughput TCR immunosequencing, statistical association of individual TCRs with disease status, and machine learning. A separate validation cohort of 90 to 150 different subjects was used in addition to the approximately 670-subject first cohort. A later analysis re-examined previously published TCR beta repertoires from hundreds of donors and added high-resolution HLA genotyping to investigate patterns of TCR occurrence. About five DR-DQ haplotypes were treated as single units for association and clustering because of strong linkage in the cohort. All discovery cohort repertoires had been generated on a single sequencing platform.

Here is what the overall study found, with its caveats: The sequencing pipeline was judged likely to have produced a cluster of highly shared sequence variants as a technical artifact. Because HLA typing was unavailable for some donors at each locus, only the typed subset was used in association tests. Specific HLA alleles were associated with some 15,000 TCR beta sequences at a false discovery rate of 0.05 in a later analysis. A later genetic analysis associated a missense DCLRE1C variant with V-gene and J-gene trimming of TCR beta chains, and an independent cohort replicated the association. Strong co-occurrence of HLA alleles, especially DR and DQ, made assigning TCR associations to individual alleles difficult. The authors suggested that the approach could potentially be generalized to other disease states and immunological phenotypes. The study listed 150 to 200 TCR beta chains as associated with cytomegalovirus. The presence/absence analyses assumed that sequencing depth was roughly uniform across donors, and that assumption may not be true. The classifier was reported to diagnose cytomegalovirus status with high specificity and sensitivity in both the original and validation cohorts. The cohort was sequenced for TCR beta chains only, and without alpha or paired-chain data the features that could be detected were limited. Around 16 rarely observed V segments, including chromosome 9 orphons, were excluded from the earlier analysis of a few hundred of the donors because counts were too low. Most TCR sequences were seen in very few donors, while some public TCRs were found in many individuals. Most CMV-associated TCR beta chains appeared to be HLA-restricted in a later analysis, and the HLA associations seemed to be driven largely by CMV exposure. Three of the identified cytomegalovirus-associated TCR beta chains were confirmed in vitro to be specific for cytomegalovirus antigens. Compared with the roughly 600-donor mean, donors in an Asian-associated ancestry cluster had fewer N-insertions in productive TCRs, according to a later genetic analysis. A later analysis reported that several top co-occurrence clusters appeared linked to parvovirus B19, influenza, CMV and Epstein-Barr virus. In a later analysis, TCR association rates were found to vary across HLA loci, with the most associated TCRs seen for DRB1 alleles and the fewest for HLA-C alleles. In a later analysis, HLA-associated TCR beta chains were found to be more clonally expanded and to have lower generation probabilities than equally common non-associated chains. A further reported finding was that TCR beta sequences accurately predicted the HLA-A and HLA-B alleles for most subjects in the first cohort. An earlier analysis of approximately 530 of the donors showed that most TCR beta V segments appeared in productive rearrangements either about 87% or about 30% of the time, which broadly matched IMGT annotations. Because the 87-base-pair reads could not distinguish some IMGT-functional V segments, including TRBV6-2 and TRBV6-3, those segments were excluded. Immune exposure information for the cohort was limited to CMV serostatus. Correlated functional status among segregating V segments might reflect linkage disequilibrium, but an unknown experimental factor could not be ruled out.

Libraries were constructed by the immunoSEQ multiplex PCR assay. For the multiplex PCR, a mixture combining 60 forward primers for TCR Vbeta segments and 13 reverse primers for TCR Jbeta segments was used. A multiplex PCR assay on genomic DNA amplified the CDR3 region of rearranged TCR beta genes. Amplified TCR beta libraries were sequenced as 87-base-pair reads on the Illumina HiSeq System. The source study handled its data this way. A later analysis tallied 75 million to 85 million unique TCR beta chains across the 666 repertoires, and about 12 million of those chains were shared by two or more donors. Raw reads were error-corrected and collapsed into unique sequences with a nearest-neighbor algorithm that merged closely related sequences to remove PCR and sequencing errors. V, D and J gene segments were assigned by aligning CDR3 sequences to IMGT reference sequences. For a sequence to be retained, at least a six-nucleotide match to both a V gene segment and a J gene segment was required. A rearrangement was called productive if the CDR3 had no stop codons and remained in frame with V and J, and every other rearrangement was called non-productive. CDR3 was defined by IMGT convention, running from the second conserved V-encoded cysteine to the conserved J-encoded phenylalanine. The earlier analysis of 587 of the donors excluded sequences that lacked an unambiguous match to a single V gene segment. An earlier analysis of over 450 of the donors classified V segments as functional when productive rearrangements were above 56.7% and as segregating when the standard deviation between donors was above 5%. A statistical classification framework was developed to diagnose cytomegalovirus status using the catalog of TCR beta chain sequences. In a later analysis, V and J genes were assigned by comparing TCR nucleotide sequences against IMGT/GENE-DB human TR gene sequences. A later analysis assigned CDR3 sequences and most-parsimonious VDJ recombination scenarios with the TCRdist pipeline. In a later analysis, each TCR beta chain was defined by its CDR3 amino acid sequence together with its V-gene family, and reads lacking a unique V-gene family were excluded. As a way to deal with suspected cross-contamination and a sequencing artifact, a later analysis dropped hundreds of nucleotide sequences that were highly shared and had low generation probability. In a later analysis, a clonal expansion index for each public chain was calculated from normalized within-repertoire ranks of inferred template counts. A later analysis computed generation probabilities with a VDJ recombination model fitted to out-of-frame rearrangements, and checked the results against IGoR. In a later analysis, TCR-TCR, TCR-HLA and TCR-CMV co-occurrence was scored with hypergeometric tests, and a repertoire-size bias correction was applied to TCR pairs. A later analysis estimated false discovery rates by permuting HLA or CMV assignments 20 times. In a later analysis, co-occurring TCRs were grouped using DBSCAN, with TCRdist sequence similarity added in when clustering inside HLA-allele-positive subsets. Repertoires with fewer than 30,000 or more than 120,000 public chains, plus five repertoires with anomalous nucleotide sharing, were excluded from co-occurrence clustering. Drawn from immuneACCESS, this table holds only the in-frame rearrangements with V and J called that TCRdb kept. Clones are partly lost; checked studies trace under half to an unresolved V gene and leave the rest unexplained. V, J and clone size are taken as reported in that table, and D and trimming were inferred from the DNA itself. For this sample there are about 110,000 clones; around 86% appear just once. The ten largest clonotypes hold less than 2.5% of the sample.

The receptor comes from a woman aged 25 to 39 in good health and CMV-seronegative. The sequenced sample consisted of PBMCs. The chain couples TRBV5-1 to TRBJ2-1; TRBD2 could be the D gene, as 5 bases match. The nucleotide sequence reads TGCGCCAGCAGCTTGCCAGGTGGGAGCACCAACTACAATGAGCAGTTCTTC. The translation is CASSLPGGSTNYNEQFF.